This entry features one T cell receptor beta chain sequence. Its antigen is unknown. Per germline, CDR1 GTSNPN and CDR2 SVGIG (reference sequence). The CDR3 has 13 residues. V lost 3 bases to trimming and J lost 5 bases; unmatched junction nucleotides: 6. This sample was taken from a study of cytomegalovirus exposure and HLA in healthy donors. General observations from the study: DRB1 showed the most TCR associations and HLA-C the fewest in a later analysis, as rates varied by HLA locus. Using the classifier, cytomegalovirus status was reportedly diagnosed with high specificity and sensitivity.

Researchers ran the PCR with 60 Vbeta and 13 Jbeta primers. Produced via immunoSEQ multiplex PCR; TCRdb's table is partial and in-frame only. The sample carries more than 150,000 clones, about four fifths recorded once. This sequence joins TRBV30 and TRBJ1-2, with 7 positions matching TRBD1. The sequencing sample was made of PBMCs. The TCR sequence derives from a man in his fifties or sixties in good health and CMV-seronegative. The CDR3 coding sequence is TGTGCCTGGAGCCGGGACAGTGGGTATGGCTACACCTTC. Its protein is CAWSRDSGYGYTF.